What follows is one T cell receptor (beta chain) and its context. Its antigen is currently unknown. This sample is part of a study of shared clonotypes between healthy human individuals. This CDR3 has 13 residues. V was cut by 6 bases and J by 1 base, with 9 bases left in between. Germline CDR1 is SNHLY and CDR2 is FYNNEI. General observations from the study: The four-donor shared clonotypes exceeded non-shared clonotypes in generation probability, with non-shared ones scoring lower.

The DNA input per sorted-subset replicate PCR was roughly 0.2 ug, corresponding to 30,000 or so T cell genomes. Sequencing was performed with immunoSEQ multiplex PCR; in TCRdb, only in-frame clones are kept and a portion is missing. The data hold over a million clones, with around 78% observed a single time. All participating donors were Caucasian adults from Nashville, Tennessee. The J gene is TRBJ1-1, the V gene TRBV2, with unresolved D. This sequence was found in a man between 18 and 35 years old in good health. Some clones in this sample may be carry-over from other donors' samples. Sequenced material: memory CD4+ T cells from PBMCs. Indicated subset: CD45RA-negative fraction. The CDR3 bases are TGTGCCAGCAGCGGACTGGAGAACACTGAAGCTTTCTTT. Amino acid sequence: CASSGLENTEAFF.